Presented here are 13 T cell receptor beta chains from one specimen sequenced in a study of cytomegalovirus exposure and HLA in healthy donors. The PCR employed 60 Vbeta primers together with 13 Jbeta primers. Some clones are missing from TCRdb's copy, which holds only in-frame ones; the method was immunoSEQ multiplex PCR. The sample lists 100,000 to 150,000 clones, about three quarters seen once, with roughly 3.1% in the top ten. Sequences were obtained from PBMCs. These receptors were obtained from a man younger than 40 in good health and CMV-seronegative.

The DNA of the CDR3 is TGTGCCTGGAGGGGGGACAGGGCTGGAACTGAAGCTTTCTTT. It yields the protein CAWRGDRAGTEAFF. The gene calls are TRBV30 and TRBJ1-1; 9 bases fit TRBD1. This CDR3 contains 14 residues. With V trimmed by 3 bases and J by 5 bases, 7 bases remained unmatched. The V gene's germline CDR1 is GTSNPN and CDR2 SVGIG (reference sequence).

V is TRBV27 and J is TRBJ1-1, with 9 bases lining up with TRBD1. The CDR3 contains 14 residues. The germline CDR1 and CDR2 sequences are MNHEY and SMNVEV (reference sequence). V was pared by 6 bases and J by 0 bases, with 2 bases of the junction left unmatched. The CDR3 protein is CASRWDRVNTEAFF. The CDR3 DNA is TGTGCCAGCAGATGGGACAGGGTGAACACTGAAGCTTTCTTT.

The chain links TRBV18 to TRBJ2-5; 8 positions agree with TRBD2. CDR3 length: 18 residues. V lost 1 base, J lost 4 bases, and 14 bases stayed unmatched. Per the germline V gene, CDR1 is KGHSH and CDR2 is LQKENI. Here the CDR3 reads CASSPRGQVGTRGETQYF. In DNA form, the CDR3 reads TGTGCCAGCTCACCACGGGGCCAGGTGGGGACTAGGGGAGAGACCCAGTACTTC.

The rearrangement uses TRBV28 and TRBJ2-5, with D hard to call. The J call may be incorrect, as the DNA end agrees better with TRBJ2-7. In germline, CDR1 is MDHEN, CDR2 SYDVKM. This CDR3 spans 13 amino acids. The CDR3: CASTFKPYYEQYF. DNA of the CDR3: TGTGCCAGCACTTTTAAGCCCTACTACGAGCAGTACTTC.

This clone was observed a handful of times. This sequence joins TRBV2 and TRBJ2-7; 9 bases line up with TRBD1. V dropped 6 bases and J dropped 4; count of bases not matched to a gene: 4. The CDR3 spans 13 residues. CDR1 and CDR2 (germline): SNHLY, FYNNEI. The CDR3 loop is CASRTGTGYEQYF. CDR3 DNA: TGTGCCAGCAGAACCGGGACAGGGTACGAGCAGTACTTC.

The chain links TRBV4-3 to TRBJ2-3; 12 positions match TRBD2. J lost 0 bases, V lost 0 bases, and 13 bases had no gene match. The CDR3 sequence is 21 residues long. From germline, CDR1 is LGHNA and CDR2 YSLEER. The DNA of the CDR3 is TGCGCCAGCAGCCAAGATCGCGCTAGCGGGGGGGCCGTCGGAAGCACAGATACGCAGTATTTT. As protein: CASSQDRASGGAVGSTDTQYF.

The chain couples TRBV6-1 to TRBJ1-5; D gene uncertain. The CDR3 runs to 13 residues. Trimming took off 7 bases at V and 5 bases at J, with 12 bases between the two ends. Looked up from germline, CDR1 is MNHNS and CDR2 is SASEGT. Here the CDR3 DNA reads TGTGCCAGCACCGAGATTAACGATCAGCCCCAGCATTTT. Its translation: CASTEINDQPQHF.

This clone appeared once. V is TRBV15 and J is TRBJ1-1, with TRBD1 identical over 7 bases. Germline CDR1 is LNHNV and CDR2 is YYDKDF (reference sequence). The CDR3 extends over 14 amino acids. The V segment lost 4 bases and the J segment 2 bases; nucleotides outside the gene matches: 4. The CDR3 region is CATSNRQGNTEAFF. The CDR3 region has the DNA TGTGCCACCAGCAACCGACAGGGAAACACTGAAGCTTTCTTT.

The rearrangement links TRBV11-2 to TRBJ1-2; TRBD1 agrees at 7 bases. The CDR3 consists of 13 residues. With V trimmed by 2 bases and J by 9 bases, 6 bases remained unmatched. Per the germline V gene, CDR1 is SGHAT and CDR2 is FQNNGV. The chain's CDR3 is CASSLTQGVSYTF. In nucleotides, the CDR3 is TGTGCCAGCAGCTTAACCCAGGGGGTTAGCTACACCTTC.

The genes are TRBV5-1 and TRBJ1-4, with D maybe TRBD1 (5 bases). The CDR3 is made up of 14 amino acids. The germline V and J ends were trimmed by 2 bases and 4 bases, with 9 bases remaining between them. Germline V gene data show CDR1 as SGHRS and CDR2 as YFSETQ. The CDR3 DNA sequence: TGCGCCAGCAGCTTCGTAGGGGATAATGAAAAACTGTTTTTT. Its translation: CASSFVGDNEKLFF.

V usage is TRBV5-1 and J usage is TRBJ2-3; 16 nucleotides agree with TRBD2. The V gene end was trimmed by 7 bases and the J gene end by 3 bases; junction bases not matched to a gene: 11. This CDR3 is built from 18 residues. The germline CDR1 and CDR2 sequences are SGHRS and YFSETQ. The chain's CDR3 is CASSPPGTSGGATDTQYF. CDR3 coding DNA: TGCGCCAGCTCCCCCCCGGGGACTAGCGGGGGGGCAACAGATACGCAGTATTTT. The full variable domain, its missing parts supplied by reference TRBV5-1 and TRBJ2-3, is KAGVTQTPRYLIKTRGQQVTLSCSPISGHRSVSWYQQTPGQGLQFLFEYFSETQRNKGNFPGRFSGRQFSNSRSEMNVSTLELGDSALYLCASSPPGTSGGATDTQYFGPGTRLTVL.

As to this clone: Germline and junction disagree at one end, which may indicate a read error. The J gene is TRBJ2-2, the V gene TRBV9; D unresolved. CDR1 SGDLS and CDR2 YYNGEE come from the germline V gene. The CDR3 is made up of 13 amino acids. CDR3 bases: TGTGCCAGCAGCGACAACAACAGCGGGGAGCTGTTTTTT. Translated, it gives CASSDNNSGELFF.

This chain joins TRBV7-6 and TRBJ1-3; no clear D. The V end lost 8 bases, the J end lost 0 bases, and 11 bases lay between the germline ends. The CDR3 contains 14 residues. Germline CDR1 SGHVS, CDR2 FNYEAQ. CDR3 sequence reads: CASGENPSGNTIYF. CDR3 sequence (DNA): TGTGCCAGCGGGGAGAACCCCTCTGGAAACACCATATATTTT.